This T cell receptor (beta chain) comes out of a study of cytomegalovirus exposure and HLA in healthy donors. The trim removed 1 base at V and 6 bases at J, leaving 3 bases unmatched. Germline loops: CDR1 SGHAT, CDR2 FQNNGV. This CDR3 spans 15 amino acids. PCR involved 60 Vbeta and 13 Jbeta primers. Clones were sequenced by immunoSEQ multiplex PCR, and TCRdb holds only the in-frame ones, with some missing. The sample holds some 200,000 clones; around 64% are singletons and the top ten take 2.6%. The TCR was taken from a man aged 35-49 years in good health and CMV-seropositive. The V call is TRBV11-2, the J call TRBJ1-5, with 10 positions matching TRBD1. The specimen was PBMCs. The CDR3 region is CASSLGQGAGQPQHF. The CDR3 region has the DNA TGTGCCAGCAGCTTAGGACAGGGGGCGGGTCAGCCCCAGCATTTT.